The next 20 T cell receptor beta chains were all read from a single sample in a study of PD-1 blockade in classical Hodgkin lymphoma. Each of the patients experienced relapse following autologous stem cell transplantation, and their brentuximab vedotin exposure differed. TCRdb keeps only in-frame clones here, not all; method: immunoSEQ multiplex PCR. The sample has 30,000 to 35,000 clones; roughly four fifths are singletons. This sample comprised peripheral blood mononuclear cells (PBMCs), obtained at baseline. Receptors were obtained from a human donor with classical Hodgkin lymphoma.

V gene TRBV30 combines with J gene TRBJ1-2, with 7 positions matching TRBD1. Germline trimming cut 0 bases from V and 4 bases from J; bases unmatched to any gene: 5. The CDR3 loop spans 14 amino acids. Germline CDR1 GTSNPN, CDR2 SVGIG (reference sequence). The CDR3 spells CAWSVQGFGYGYTF. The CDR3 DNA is TGTGCCTGGAGTGTACAGGGGTTCGGCTATGGCTACACCTTC.

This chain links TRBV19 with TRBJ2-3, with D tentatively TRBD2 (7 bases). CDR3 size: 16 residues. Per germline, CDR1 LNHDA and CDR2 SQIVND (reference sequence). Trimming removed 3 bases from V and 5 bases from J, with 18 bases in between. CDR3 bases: TGTGCCAGTAGTATGGGTAACGGGGGGCCAAGAGATACGCAGTATTTT. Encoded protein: CASSMGNGGPRDTQYF.

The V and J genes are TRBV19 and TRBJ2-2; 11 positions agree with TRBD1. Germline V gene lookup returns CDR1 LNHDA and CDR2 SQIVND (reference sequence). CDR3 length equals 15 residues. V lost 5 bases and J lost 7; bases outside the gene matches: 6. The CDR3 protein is CASSGWDRGFGELFF. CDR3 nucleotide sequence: TGTGCCAGTAGTGGTTGGGACAGGGGGTTCGGGGAGCTGTTTTTT.

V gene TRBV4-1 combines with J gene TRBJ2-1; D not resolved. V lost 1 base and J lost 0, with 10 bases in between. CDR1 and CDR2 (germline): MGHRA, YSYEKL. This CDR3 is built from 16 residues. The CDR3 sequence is CASSQGHRGSYNEQFF. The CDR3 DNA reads TGCGCCAGCAGCCAAGGGCATAGAGGCTCCTACAATGAGCAGTTCTTC.

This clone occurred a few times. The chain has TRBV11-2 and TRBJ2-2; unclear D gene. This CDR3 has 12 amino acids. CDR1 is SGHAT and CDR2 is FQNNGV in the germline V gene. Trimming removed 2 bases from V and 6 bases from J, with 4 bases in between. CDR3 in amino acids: CASSLFPGELFF. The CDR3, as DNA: TGTGCCAGCAGCTTATTCCCCGGGGAGCTGTTTTTT.

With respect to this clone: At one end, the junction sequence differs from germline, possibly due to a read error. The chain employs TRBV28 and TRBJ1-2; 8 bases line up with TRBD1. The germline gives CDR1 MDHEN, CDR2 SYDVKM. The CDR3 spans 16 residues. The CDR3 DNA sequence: TGTGCCAGCAGTCTATGGACAGGGAAAAGGGACTATGGCTACACCTTC. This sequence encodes CASSLWTGKRDYGYTF.

The CDR3 DNA reads TGTGCCAGCAGTTTTCCCCAGGAGACTGAAGCTTTCTTT. This sequence encodes CASSFPQETEAFF. This rearrangement joins TRBV28 to TRBJ1-1; D gene ambiguous. V lost 3 bases and J lost 5, with 10 bases in between. Germline-derived CDR1 and CDR2 are MDHEN and SYDVKM. The CDR3 contains 13 residues.

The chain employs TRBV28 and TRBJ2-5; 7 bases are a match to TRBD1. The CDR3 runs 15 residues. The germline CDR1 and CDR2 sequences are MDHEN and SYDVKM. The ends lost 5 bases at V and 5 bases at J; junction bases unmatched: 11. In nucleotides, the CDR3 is TGTGCCAGCAGTAGGTCCGGGACAGCTGGGGAGACCCAGTACTTC. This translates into CASSRSGTAGETQYF.

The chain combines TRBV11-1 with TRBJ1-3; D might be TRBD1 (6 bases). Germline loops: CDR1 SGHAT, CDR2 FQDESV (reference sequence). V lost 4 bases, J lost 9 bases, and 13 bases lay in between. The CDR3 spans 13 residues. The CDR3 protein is CASSSGQQSTIYF. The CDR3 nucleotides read TGTGCCAGCAGCTCCGGACAGCAAAGCACCATATATTTT.

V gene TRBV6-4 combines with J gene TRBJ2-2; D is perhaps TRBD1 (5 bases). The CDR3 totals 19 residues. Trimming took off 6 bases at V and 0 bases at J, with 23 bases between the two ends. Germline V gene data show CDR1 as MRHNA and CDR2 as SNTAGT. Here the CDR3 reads CASSSGLPPGPANTGELFF. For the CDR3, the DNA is TGTGCCAGCAGCTCAGGGTTGCCCCCGGGCCCCGCGAACACCGGGGAGCTGTTTTTT.

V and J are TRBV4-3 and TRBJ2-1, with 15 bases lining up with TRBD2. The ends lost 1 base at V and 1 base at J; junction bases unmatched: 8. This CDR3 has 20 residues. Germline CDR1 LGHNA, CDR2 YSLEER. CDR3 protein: CASSQVRTSGGAGSYNEQFF. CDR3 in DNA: TGCGCCAGCAGCCAAGTTCGGACTAGCGGGGGGGCCGGGTCCTACAATGAGCAGTTCTTC.

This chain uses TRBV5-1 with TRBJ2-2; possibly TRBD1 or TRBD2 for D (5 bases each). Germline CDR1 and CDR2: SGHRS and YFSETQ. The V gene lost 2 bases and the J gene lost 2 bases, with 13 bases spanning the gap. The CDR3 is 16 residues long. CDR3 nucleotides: TGCGCCAGCAGCTTCCGGGACGTAGGAAACACCGGGGAGCTGTTTTTT. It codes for CASSFRDVGNTGELFF.

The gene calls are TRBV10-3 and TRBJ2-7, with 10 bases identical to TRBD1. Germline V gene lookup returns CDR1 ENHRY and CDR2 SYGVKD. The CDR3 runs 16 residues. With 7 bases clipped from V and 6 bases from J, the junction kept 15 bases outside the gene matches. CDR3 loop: CAITKSTGTGAGEQYF. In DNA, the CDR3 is TGTGCCATCACAAAATCAACCGGGACAGGGGCGGGCGAGCAGTACTTC.

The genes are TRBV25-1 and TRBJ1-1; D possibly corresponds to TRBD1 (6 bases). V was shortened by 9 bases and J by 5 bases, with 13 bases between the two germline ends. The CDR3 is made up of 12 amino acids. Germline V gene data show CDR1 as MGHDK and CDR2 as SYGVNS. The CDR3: CASRGVVTEAFF. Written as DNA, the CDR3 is TGTGCCAGTAGGGGGGTTGTGACTGAAGCTTTCTTT.

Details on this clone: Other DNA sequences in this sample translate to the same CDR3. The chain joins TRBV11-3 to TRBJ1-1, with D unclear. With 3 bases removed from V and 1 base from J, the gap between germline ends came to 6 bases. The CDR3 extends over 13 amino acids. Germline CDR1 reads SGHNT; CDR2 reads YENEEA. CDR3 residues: CASSFSENTEAFF. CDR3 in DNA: TGTGCCAGCAGCTTCAGCGAGAACACTGAAGCTTTCTTT. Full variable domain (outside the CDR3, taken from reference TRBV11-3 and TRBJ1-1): EAGVVQSPRYKIIEKKQPVAFWCNPISGHNTLYWYLQNLGQGPELLIRYENEEAVDDSQLPKDRFSAERLKGVDSTLKIQPAELGDSAVYLCASSFSENTEAFFGQGTRLTVV.

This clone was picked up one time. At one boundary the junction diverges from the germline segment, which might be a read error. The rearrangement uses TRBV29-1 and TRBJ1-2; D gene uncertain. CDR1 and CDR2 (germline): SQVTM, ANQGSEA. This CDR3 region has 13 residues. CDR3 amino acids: CSVQDNRNYGYTF. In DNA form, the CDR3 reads TGCAGCGTTCAAGACAATCGAAACTATGGCTACACCTTC.

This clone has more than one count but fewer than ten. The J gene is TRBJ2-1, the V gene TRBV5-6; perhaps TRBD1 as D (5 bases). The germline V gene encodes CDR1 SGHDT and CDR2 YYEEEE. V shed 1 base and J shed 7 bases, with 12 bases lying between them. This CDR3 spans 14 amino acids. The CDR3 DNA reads TGTGCCAGCAGCTTGACTGTAGGGGTGAATGAGCAGTTCTTC. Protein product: CASSLTVGVNEQFF.

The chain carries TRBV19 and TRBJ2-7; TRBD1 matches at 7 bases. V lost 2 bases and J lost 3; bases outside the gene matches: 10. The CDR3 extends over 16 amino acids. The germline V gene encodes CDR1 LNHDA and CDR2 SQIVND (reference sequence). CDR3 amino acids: CASSIHQGQKNYEQYF. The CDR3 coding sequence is TGTGCCAGTAGTATACACCAGGGACAGAAGAACTACGAGCAGTACTTC. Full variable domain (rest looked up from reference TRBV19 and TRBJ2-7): DGGITQSPKYLFRKEGQNVTLSCEQNLNHDAMYWYRQDPGQGLRLIYYSQIVNDFQKGDIAEGYSVSREKKESFPLTVTSAQKNPTAFYLCASSIHQGQKNYEQYFGPGTRLTVT.

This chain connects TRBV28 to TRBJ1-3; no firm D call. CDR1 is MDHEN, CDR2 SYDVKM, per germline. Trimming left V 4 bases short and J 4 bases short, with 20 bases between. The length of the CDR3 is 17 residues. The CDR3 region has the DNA TGTGCCAGCAGTTACGATGTGGGATCCGTCGGGGGAAACACCATATATTTT. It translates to CASSYDVGSVGGNTIYF.

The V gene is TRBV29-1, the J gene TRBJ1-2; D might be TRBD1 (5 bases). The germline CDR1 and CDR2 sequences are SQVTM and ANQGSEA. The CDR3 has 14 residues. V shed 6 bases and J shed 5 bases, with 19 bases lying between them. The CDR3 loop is CSVKYQGIGYGYTF. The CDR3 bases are TGCAGCGTCAAATATCAGGGTATTGGGTATGGCTACACCTTC.